This T cell receptor (beta chain) was captured in a study of blood T cell repertoires in COVID-19. Sequencing used immunoSEQ multiplex PCR; TCRdb keeps in-frame clones, though not all of them. Of roughly 250,000 clones in the sample, approximately 90% were seen once. The germline gives CDR1 SGHRS, CDR2 YFSETQ. This CDR3 has 16 amino acids. J gave up 4 bases and V 1 base, and 8 bases lay outside the gene matches. A single count supports this clone. This chain uses TRBV5-1 with TRBJ2-1, with 7 bases identical to TRBD2. This receptor was identified in a man aged 55 to 69 who had recovered from COVID-19. Source material: peripheral blood. The CDR3 loop reads CASSLSRGSLYNEQFF. The CDR3 DNA is TGCGCCAGCAGCTTGAGCCGCGGGAGCTTATACAATGAGCAGTTCTTC.